Described below is a single T cell receptor beta chain sequence and its context. The germline V gene encodes CDR1 SGHAT and CDR2 FQNNGV. Trimming pared 5 bases from V and 3 bases from J, leaving 15 bases between. The length of the CDR3 is 15 residues. The record originates from a study of shared clonotypes between healthy human individuals. Data came from immunoSEQ multiplex PCR; TCRdb stores just in-frame clones and leaves some out. The table includes millions of clones, approximately 92% detected once. This chain joins TRBV11-2 and TRBJ2-3, with TRBD2 as a possible D gene (6 bases). Sequencing used naive CD4+ T cells sorted from blood. Subset meaning: CD45RA+ positively selected. This clonotype was sampled from a young man in good health. The CDR3 DNA is TGTGCCAGCAGCCGCGGGGCGAAGGGGACAGATACGCAGTATTTT. Translated, it gives CASSRGAKGTDTQYF.